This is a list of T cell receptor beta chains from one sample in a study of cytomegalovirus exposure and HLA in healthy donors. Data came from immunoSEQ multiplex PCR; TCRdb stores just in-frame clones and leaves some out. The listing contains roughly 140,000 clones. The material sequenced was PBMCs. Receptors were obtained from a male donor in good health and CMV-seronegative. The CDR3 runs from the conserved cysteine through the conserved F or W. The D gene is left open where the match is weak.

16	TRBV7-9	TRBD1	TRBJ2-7	TGTGCCAGCAGCTCCCTCAGGGGGACAGGGCCCTACGAGCAGTACTTC	CASSSLRGTGPYEQYF
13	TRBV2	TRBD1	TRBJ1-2	TGTGCCAGCAGTAACGACAGGGGGTATGGCTACACCTTC	CASSNDRGYGYTF
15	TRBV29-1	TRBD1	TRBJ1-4	TGCAGCGTTGGAGAGGGGGCGGAAACTAATGAAAAACTGTTTTTT	CSVGEGAETNEKLFF
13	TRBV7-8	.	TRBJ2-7	TGTGCCAGCAGCACGACCGGGGGCTACGAGCAGTACTTC	CASSTTGGYEQYF
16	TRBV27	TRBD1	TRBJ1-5	TGTGCCAGCAGCGATTACAGGGGCTCCGTTTATCAGCCCCAGCATTTT	CASSDYRGSVYQPQHF
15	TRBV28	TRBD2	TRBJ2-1	TGTGCCAGCGGGACTCTAGCGGGAGTGAGGAATGAGCAGTTCTTC	CASGTLAGVRNEQFF
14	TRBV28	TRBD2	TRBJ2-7	TGTGCCAGCAGCCTTCTAGCGGGGTATGGCGAGCAGTACTTC	CASSLLAGYGEQYF
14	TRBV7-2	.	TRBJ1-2	TGTGCCAGCACGAACCAGGGTCGGAGCTATGGCTACACCTTC	CASTNQGRSYGYTF
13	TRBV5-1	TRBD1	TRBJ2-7	TGCGCCAGCAGCCGGGACAGGTCCTACGAGCAGTACTTC	CASSRDRSYEQYF
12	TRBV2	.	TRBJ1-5	TGTGCCAGCCACGGAGGGAATCAGCCCCAGCATTTT	CASHGGNQPQHF
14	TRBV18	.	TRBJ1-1	TGTGCCAGCTCACCATCAGTCCTGAACACTGAAGCTTTCTTT	CASSPSVLNTEAFF
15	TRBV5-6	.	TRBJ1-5	TGTGCCAGCAGCTTCGCTACGGGGAGCAATCAGCCCCAGCATTTT	CASSFATGSNQPQHF
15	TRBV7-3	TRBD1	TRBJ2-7	TGTGCCAGCAGCGCGACAGGGGGCGCGGTCGGCGAGCAGTACTTC	CASSATGGAVGEQYF
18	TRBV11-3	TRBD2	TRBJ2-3	TGTGCCAGCAGCACCGGATCGACTAGCGGGGGCTCTCTTGATACGCAGTATTTT	CASSTGSTSGGSLDTQYF
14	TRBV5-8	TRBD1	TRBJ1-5	TGTGCCAGCAGCTATGGACAGGGTAGACAGCCCCAGCATTTT	CASSYGQGRQPQHF
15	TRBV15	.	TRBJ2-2	TGTGCCACCAGCACCGGGACTTTGAACACCGGGGAGCTGTTTTTT	CATSTGTLNTGELFF
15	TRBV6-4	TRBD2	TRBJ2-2	TGTGCCAGCAGTGAGCGGGGGGCACACACCGGGGAGCTGTTTTTT	CASSERGAHTGELFF
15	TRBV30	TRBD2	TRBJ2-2	TGTGCCTGGTCCGCCGGGCTAGCGGGAACCGGGGAGCTGTTTTTT	CAWSAGLAGTGELFF
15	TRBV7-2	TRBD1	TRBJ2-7	TGTGCCAGCAGCATCCCCGGGACAGGCCTCTTAGAGCAGTACTTC	CASSIPGTGLLEQYF
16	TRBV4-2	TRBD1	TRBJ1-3	TGTGCCAGCAGCGGGACGTGGACAGGCTCTGGAAACACCATATATTTT	CASSGTWTGSGNTIYF
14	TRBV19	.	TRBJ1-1	TGTGCCAGTAGTTTCTTAGATATGAACACTGAAGCTTTCTTT	CASSFLDMNTEAFF
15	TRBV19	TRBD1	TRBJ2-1	TGTGCCAGTAGTACCGACAGGGGGACCTACAATGAGCAGTTCTTC	CASSTDRGTYNEQFF
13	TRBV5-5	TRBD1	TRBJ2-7	TGTGCCAGCAGTTTGGACAGGCCCTACGAGCAGTACTTC	CASSLDRPYEQYF
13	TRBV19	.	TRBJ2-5	TGTGCCAGTAGTAGGGAAGGAGGAGAGACCCAGTACTTC	CASSREGGETQYF
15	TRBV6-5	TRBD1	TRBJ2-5	TGTGCCAGCAGTTCGAAGGGACAGCCTCAAGAGACCCAGTACTTC	CASSSKGQPQETQYF
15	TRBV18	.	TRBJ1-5	TGTGCCAGCTCACCAAGTCAGTTGAGCAATCAGCCCCAGCATTTT	CASSPSQLSNQPQHF
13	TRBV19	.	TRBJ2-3	TGTGCCAGTATGACCGAGGAGCAGGATACGCAGTATTTT	CASMTEEQDTQYF
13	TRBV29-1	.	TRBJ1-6	TGCAGCGTTGTTTCGGGCAGGGAGGGACGGCTCCACTTT	CSVVSGREGRLHF
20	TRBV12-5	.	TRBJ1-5	TGTGCTAGTGGTTTGGACGACAACCCGAGATCATTGATTAGCAATCAGCCCCAGCATTTT	CASGLDDNPRSLISNQPQHF
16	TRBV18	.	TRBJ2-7	TGTGCCAGCTCACGCCCTTGGGCCCAGGGCGCCTACGAGCAGTACTTC	CASSRPWAQGAYEQYF
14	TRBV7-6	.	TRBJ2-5	TGTGCCAGCAGCCACCCCGACTTTGGAGAGACCCAGTACTTC	CASSHPDFGETQYF
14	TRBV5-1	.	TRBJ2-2	TGCGCCAGCAGGACTGTCCGGGACACCGGGGAGCTGTTTTTT	CASRTVRDTGELFF
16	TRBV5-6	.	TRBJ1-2	TGTGCCAGCAGCTTGGTAAGGCCAGGGGTTGCCTATGGCTACACCTTC	CASSLVRPGVAYGYTF